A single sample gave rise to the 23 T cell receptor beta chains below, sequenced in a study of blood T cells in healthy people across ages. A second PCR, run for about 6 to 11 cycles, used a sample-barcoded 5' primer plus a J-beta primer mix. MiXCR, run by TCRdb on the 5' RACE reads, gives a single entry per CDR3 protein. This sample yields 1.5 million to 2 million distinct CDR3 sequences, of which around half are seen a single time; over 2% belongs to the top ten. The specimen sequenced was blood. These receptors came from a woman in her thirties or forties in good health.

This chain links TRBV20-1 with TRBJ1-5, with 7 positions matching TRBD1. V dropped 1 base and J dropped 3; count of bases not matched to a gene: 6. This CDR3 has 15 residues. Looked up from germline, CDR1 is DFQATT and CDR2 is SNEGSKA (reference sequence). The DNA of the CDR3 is TGCAGTGCTAGAGTCCAGGGGGGGACCAATCAGCCCCAGCATTTT. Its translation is CSARVQGGTNQPQHF.

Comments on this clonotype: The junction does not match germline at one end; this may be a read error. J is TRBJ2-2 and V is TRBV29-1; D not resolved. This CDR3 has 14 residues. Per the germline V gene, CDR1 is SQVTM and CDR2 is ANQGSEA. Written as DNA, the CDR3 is TGCAGCGCTGAACGACACCCGAACACCGGGGAGCTGTTTTTT. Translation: CSAERHPNTGELFF.

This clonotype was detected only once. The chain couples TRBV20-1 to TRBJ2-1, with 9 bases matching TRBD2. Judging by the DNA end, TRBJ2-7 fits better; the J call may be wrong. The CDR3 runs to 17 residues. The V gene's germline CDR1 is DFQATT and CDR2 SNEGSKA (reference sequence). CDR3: CSADTQRGASSYNEQYF. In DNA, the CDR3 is TGCAGTGCCGATACCCAGCGGGGGGCGAGCTCCTACAATGAGCAGTACTTC.

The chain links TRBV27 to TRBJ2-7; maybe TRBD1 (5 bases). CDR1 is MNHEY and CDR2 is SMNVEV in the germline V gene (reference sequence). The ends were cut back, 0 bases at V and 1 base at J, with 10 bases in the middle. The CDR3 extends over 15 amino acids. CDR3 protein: CASSLSSRVSYEQYF. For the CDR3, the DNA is TGTGCCAGCAGTTTATCTAGCAGGGTGTCCTACGAGCAGTACTTC.

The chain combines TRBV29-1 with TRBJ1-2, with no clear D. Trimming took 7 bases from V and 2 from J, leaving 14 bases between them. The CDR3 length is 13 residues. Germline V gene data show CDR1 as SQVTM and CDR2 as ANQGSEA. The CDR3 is CSAGDPLNYGYTF. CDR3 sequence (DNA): TGCAGCGCCGGAGATCCGTTAAACTATGGCTACACCTTC.

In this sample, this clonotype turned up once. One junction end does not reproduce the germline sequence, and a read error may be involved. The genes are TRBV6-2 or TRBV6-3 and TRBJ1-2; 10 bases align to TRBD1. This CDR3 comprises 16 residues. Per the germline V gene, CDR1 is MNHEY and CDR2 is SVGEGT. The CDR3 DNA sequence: TGTGCCAGCAGTGACTCAGTGGGGACAGGGGCCTATGGCTACACCTTC. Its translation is CASSDSVGTGAYGYTF.

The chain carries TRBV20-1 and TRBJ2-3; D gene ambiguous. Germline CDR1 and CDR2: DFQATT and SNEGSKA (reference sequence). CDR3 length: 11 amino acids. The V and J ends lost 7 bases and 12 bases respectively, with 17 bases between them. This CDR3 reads CSVQTLDSQYF. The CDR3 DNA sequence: TGCAGTGTGCAAACCCTAGACTCCCAGTATTTT.

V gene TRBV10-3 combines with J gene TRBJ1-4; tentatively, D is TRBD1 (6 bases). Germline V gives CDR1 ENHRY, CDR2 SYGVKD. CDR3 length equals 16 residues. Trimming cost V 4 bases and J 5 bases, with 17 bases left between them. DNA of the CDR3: TGTGCCATCAGTGCGTCGGCAGGGGTATCCAATGAAAAACTGTTTTTT. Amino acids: CAISASAGVSNEKLFF.

The CDR3 nucleotides read TGCGCCAGCAGCCAAGGGCAGCGGGAAGAGACCCAGTACTTC. Its protein is CASSQGQREETQYF. The V and J genes are TRBV4-3 and TRBJ2-5; D might be TRBD2 (6 bases). The germline CDR1 and CDR2 sequences are LGHNA and YSLEER. V lost 1 base and J lost 3, with 9 bases in between. The CDR3 has 14 residues.

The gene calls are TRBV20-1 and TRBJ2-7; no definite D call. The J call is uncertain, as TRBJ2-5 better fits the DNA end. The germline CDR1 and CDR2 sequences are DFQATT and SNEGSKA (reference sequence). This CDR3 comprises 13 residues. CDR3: CSAPLSRAETQYF. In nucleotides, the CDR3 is TGCAGTGCTCCTCTTAGTCGTGCGGAGACCCAGTACTTC.

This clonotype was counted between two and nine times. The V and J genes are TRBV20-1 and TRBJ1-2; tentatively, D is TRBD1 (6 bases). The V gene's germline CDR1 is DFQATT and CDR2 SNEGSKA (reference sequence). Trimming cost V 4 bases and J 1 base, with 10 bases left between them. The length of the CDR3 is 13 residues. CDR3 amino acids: CSATQGLNYGYTF. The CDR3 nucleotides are TGCAGTGCTACCCAGGGGCTTAACTATGGCTACACCTTC.

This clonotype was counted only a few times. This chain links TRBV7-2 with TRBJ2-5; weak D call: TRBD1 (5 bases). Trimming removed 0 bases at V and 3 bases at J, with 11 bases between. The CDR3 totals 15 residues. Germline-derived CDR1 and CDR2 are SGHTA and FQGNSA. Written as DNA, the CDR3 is TGTGCCAGCAGCTTAGCCCCAGGACAAAAAGAGACCCAGTACTTC. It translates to CASSLAPGQKETQYF.

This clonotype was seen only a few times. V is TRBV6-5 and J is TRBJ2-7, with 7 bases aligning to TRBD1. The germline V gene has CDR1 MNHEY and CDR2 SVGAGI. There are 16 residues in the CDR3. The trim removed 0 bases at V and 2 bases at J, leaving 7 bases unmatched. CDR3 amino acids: CASSYSTGQAPYEQYF. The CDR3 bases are TGTGCCAGCAGTTACTCGACCGGACAGGCCCCCTACGAGCAGTACTTC.

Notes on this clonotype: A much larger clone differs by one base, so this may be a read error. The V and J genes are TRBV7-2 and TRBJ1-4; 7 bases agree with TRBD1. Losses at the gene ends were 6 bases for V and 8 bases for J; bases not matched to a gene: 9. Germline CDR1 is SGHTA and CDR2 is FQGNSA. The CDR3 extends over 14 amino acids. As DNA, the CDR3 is TGTGCCAGCAGGCGGACAGGAGGGAAGGAAAAACTGTTTTTT. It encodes CASRRTGGKEKLFF.

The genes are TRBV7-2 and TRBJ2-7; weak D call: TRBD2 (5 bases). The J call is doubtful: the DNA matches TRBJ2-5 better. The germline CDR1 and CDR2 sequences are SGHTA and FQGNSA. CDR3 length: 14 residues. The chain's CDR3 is CASSTEGLLGTQYF. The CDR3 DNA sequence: TGTGCCAGCAGCACAGAGGGCCTGCTTGGGACCCAGTACTTC.

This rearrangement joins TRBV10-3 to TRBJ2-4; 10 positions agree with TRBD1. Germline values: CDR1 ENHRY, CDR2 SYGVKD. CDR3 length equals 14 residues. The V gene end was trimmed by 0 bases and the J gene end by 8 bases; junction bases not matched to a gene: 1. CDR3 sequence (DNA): TGTGCCATCAGTGAGTCGGGACAGGGGTACATTCAGTACTTC. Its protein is CAISESGQGYIQYF.

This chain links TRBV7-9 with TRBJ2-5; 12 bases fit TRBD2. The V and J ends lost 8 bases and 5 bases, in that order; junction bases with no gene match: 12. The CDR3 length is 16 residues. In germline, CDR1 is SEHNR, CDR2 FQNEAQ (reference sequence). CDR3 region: CASELASGGAEETQYF. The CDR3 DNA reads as TGTGCCAGCGAGCTAGCTAGCGGGGGGGCCGAGGAGACCCAGTACTTC.

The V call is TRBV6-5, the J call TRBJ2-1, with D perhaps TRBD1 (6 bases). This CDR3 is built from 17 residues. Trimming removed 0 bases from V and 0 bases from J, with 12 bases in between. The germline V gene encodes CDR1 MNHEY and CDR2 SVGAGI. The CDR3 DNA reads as TGTGCCAGCAGTTACTCAATTAACAGGGTCTCCTACAATGAGCAGTTCTTC. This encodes CASSYSINRVSYNEQFF.

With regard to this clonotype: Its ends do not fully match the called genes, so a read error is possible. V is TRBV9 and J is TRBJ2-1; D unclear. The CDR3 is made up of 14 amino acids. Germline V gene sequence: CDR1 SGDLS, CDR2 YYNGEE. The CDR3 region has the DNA TGTGCCAGCAGCGTATTGGGGTCCTCCAATGAGCAGTTCTTC. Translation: CASSVLGSSNEQFF.

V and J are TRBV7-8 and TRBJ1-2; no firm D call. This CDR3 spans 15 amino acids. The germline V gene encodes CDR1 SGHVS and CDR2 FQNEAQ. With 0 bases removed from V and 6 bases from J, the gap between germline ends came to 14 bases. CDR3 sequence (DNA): TGTGCCAGCAGCTTAGCTCTAGCTGAGAAGGATGGCTACACCTTC. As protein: CASSLALAEKDGYTF. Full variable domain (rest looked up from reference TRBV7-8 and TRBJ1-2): GAGVSQSPRYKVAKRGQDVALRCDPISGHVSLFWYQQALGQGPEFLTYFQNEAQLDKSGLPSDRFFAERPEGSVSTLKIQRTQQEDSAVYLCASSLALAEKDGYTFGSGTRLTVV.

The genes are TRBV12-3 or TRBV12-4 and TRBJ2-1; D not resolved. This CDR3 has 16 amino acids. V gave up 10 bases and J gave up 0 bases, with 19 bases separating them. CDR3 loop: CANSPWVPRSYNEQFF. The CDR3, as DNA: TGTGCCAACAGCCCGTGGGTGCCACGCTCCTACAATGAGCAGTTCTTC.

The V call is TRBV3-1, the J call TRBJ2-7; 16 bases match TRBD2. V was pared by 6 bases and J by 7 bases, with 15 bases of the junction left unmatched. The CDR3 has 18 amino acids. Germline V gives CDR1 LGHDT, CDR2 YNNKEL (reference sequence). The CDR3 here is CASRPGLGLAGGQNEQYF. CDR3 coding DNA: TGTGCCAGCAGGCCCGGTTTGGGACTAGCGGGGGGGCAGAATGAGCAGTACTTC.

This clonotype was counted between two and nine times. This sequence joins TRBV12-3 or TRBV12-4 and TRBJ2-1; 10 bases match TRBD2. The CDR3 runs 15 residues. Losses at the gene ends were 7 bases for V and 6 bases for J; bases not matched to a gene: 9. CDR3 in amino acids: CASTFTAGGLNEQFF. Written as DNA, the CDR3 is TGTGCCAGCACCTTCACAGCGGGGGGGCTCAATGAGCAGTTCTTC.